Included here is one TCR beta chain sequence, with context. Its antigen is unknown. This sample was taken from a study of long-term antiretroviral therapy in people with HIV. Study findings and constraints: HIV repertoires covered narrower CDR3 length ranges than controls did. The study found that diversity rose after ART but stayed below transplant donor controls. ART adherence, viral resistance and therapy changes went unrecorded.

Survey level was the resolution at which the v3.0 immunoSEQ assay ran. Assay used: immunoSEQ multiplex PCR; TCRdb lists only in-frame clones, some missing. The table lists about 34,000 clones, 75% to 85% of them singletons, with approximately 2.9% in the top ten. The sequences come from unsorted PBMCs, collected 1.9 years after starting antiretroviral therapy. This TCR derives from a young man with HIV.

The CDR3 spells CASSLGFGGPGNTIYF. The CDR3 DNA reads TGCGCCAGCAGCTTGGGGTTTGGGGGGCCTGGAAACACCATATATTTT. This rearrangement joins TRBV5-1 to TRBJ1-3; weak D call: TRBD1 (6 bases). V lost 0 bases to trimming and J lost 2 bases, with 12 bases between them. There are 16 residues in the CDR3. Germline V gives CDR1 SGHRS, CDR2 YFSETQ.